The rows below give T cell receptor beta chains drawn from one sample of a study of blood T cells in healthy people across ages. TCRdb recomputed calls from the 5' RACE reads with MiXCR, one row per CDR3 protein. The sample yields around 1,500,000 distinct CDR3 sequences, 42% seen once. The sample was blood. These receptors all come from a woman between 18 and 29 years old in good health. Both conserved end residues are trimmed from each CDR3.

TRBJ2-5,TRBV6-2/TRBV6-3,ASTGTTSPQY
TRBJ2-7,TRBV20-1,SARARTATYEQY
TRBJ2-5,TRBV5-1,ASRISGAAGHNEQY
TRBJ2-1,TRBV29-1,SVDSNRANEQF
TRBJ2-3,TRBV7-9,ASSLDRPGDTQY
TRBJ1-2,TRBV6-2/TRBV6-3,ASSRVGWTGNGYT
TRBJ2-7,TRBV12-3/TRBV12-4,ATPRTGAYEQY
.,TRBV27,ASSLRGAGLVGTQY
TRBJ2-3,TRBV20-1,SARDPGSGGVTDTQY
TRBJ2-7,TRBV29-1,SVESDRGYEQY
TRBJ2-1,TRBV2,ATPLAGGPEQF
TRBJ1-1,TRBV24-1,ATSGRGGGNTEAF
TRBJ2-5,TRBV9,ASSVGSGSEQY
TRBJ2-1,TRBV6-5,ASSSRGVSYNEQF
TRBJ1-1,TRBV20-1,SAIGPTFTEAF
TRBJ2-1,TRBV14,ASSQGGRASNVYNEQF
TRBJ2-5,TRBV3-1,ASSQNSGGQETQY
TRBJ2-7,TRBV27,ASGLAETYEQY
TRBJ1-1,TRBV5-1,ASSWGTTVADTEAF
TRBJ2-4,TRBV20-1,SANSYRGETQY
TRBJ1-4,TRBV20-1,SARDQEKEKLF
TRBJ2-1,TRBV6-5,ASRVLASNEQF
TRBJ2-2,TRBV12-3/TRBV12-4,ASSFGSIGGELF